This T cell receptor (beta chain) stems from a study of radiation and T cells in renal cell carcinoma. Points from the study as a whole: Baseline intratumoral clonotype presence is unknown without pretreatment biopsies.

As concerns this clone: Its specificity is not known.

Measured with immunoSEQ multiplex PCR; TCRdb has only the in-frame clones, and not every one. This table has 100,000 to 150,000 clones, around 83% appearing once. Time point noted: baseline pretreatment blood. Treatment specified: 15 Gy SBRT to primary tumor, nephrectomy 4 weeks later. This CDR3 contains 13 residues. V shed 4 bases and J shed 0 bases, with 7 bases lying between them. CDR1 is KGHSY and CDR2 is FQNENV in the germline V gene. The chain couples TRBV16 to TRBJ2-7, with a tentative D call TRBD2 (6 bases). The clonotype was recovered from an older woman with renal cell carcinoma. Sequences were derived from blood, sampled from a patient whose treatment included radiotherapy and nephrectomy. CDR3 region: CASSPGVSYEQYF. DNA for the CDR3: TGTGCCAGCAGCCCGGGGGTCTCCTACGAGCAGTACTTC.